The 10 T cell receptor beta chains given below trace back to one sample, sequenced in a study of T cell repertoires in cytomegalovirus infection. TCRdb called the reads again in MiXCR, with one record for every CDR3 protein. The table has under 850,000 distinct CDR3 sequences, roughly a third seen once. Sequencing used PBMCs. The receptors shown here come from a human donor in good health (CMV status not recorded). Some clones in this sample may be carry-over from other donors' samples.

The V and J genes are TRBV5-1 and TRBJ2-3; no definite D call. This CDR3 contains 14 residues. Germline V lookup: CDR1 SGHRS, CDR2 YFSETQ. V was cut by 1 base and J by 2 bases, with 8 bases left in between. CDR3 loop: CASSLTINTDTQYF. CDR3 DNA: TGCGCCAGCAGCTTGACCATAAACACAGATACGCAGTATTTT.

This clonotype turned up a few times. This chain uses TRBV27 with TRBJ1-2, with unresolved D. Germline loops: CDR1 MNHEY, CDR2 SMNVEV (reference sequence). The CDR3 sequence is 12 residues long. Trimming removed 6 bases from V and 8 bases from J, with 13 bases in between. CDR3 sequence reads: CASRRATGGYTF. For the CDR3, the DNA is TGTGCCAGCAGGAGGGCTACGGGGGGCTACACCTTC.

A few counts support this clonotype. The chain carries TRBV20-1 and TRBJ2-2; 7 nucleotides agree with TRBD2. The V gene end was trimmed by 2 bases and the J gene end by 0 bases; junction bases not matched to a gene: 6. This CDR3 region has 16 residues. Looked up from germline, CDR1 is DFQATT and CDR2 is SNEGSKA (reference sequence). The CDR3 loop is CSARRPSGPNTGELFF. The CDR3 region has the DNA TGCAGTGCTAGAAGGCCTAGCGGTCCGAACACCGGGGAGCTGTTTTTT.

This chain uses TRBV19 with TRBJ1-1; D is possibly TRBD1 (5 bases). Germline CDR1 LNHDA, CDR2 SQIVND (reference sequence). The CDR3 is 13 amino acids. Trimming removed 6 bases from V and 11 bases from J, with 19 bases in between. CDR3 region: CASSPGPERGAFF. CDR3 nucleotide sequence: TGTGCCAGTAGCCCCGGGCCCGAAAGGGGTGCTTTCTTT.

V is TRBV19 and J is TRBJ1-3; a weak D match, TRBD1 (5 bases). The CDR3 is 16 amino acids. Germline CDR1 reads LNHDA; CDR2 reads SQIVND (reference sequence). V lost 6 bases and J lost 0, with 15 bases in between. CDR3 bases: TGTGCCAGTAGCCCCCGACAGCATTCCTCTGGAAACACCATATATTTT. Residues: CASSPRQHSSGNTIYF.

The chain has TRBV6-1 and TRBJ2-7; TRBD2 might be the D (5 bases). Trimming shortened V by 7 bases and J by 7 bases, and 17 bases separated the two germline ends. CDR3 length equals 13 residues. Germline CDR1 MNHNS, CDR2 SASEGT. The CDR3 here is CASTVGYGIEQYF. CDR3 in DNA: TGTGCCAGCACGGTGGGGTACGGGATAGAGCAGTACTTC.

This clonotype occurred many times. At one end the junction does not follow the germline gene, possibly because of a read error. The rearrangement uses TRBV7-2 and TRBJ2-1; possibly TRBD2 for D (7 bases). The CDR3 loop spans 13 amino acids. Germline V gene data show CDR1 as SGHTA and CDR2 as FQGNSA. The CDR3 here is CASSSHPRGQGVF. For the CDR3, the DNA is TGTGCCAGCAGCTCCCACCCGCGGGGGCAAGGGGTCTTC.

This rearrangement joins TRBV28 to TRBJ1-4; D might be TRBD1 (5 bases). Trimming removed 4 bases from V and 4 bases from J, with 13 bases in between. Germline V lookup: CDR1 MDHEN, CDR2 SYDVKM. There are 15 residues in the CDR3. In DNA, the CDR3 is TGTGCCAGCAGTTCCGCGGGGCAGCGTAATGAAAAACTGTTTTTT. This translates into CASSSAGQRNEKLFF.

This rearrangement joins TRBV20-1 to TRBJ2-5, with D perhaps being TRBD1 or TRBD2 (5 bases each). The CDR3 is 15 amino acids. In germline, CDR1 is DFQATT, CDR2 SNEGSKA (reference sequence). V lost 5 bases and J lost 4, with 20 bases in between. The CDR3 reads CSAHLGWGTRETQYF. CDR3 DNA sequence: TGCAGTGCTCACCTAGGATGGGGGACCCGAGAGACCCAGTACTTC.

This clonotype has only a few counts. The chain carries TRBV28 and TRBJ2-7, with 7 bases aligning to TRBD1. Trimming removed 5 bases from V and 2 bases from J; junction bases left unmatched: 6. From germline, CDR1 is MDHEN and CDR2 SYDVKM. The CDR3 consists of 14 residues. The chain's CDR3 is CASSPPDRTYEQYF. The CDR3 DNA sequence: TGTGCCAGCAGTCCACCGGACAGGACCTACGAGCAGTACTTC.